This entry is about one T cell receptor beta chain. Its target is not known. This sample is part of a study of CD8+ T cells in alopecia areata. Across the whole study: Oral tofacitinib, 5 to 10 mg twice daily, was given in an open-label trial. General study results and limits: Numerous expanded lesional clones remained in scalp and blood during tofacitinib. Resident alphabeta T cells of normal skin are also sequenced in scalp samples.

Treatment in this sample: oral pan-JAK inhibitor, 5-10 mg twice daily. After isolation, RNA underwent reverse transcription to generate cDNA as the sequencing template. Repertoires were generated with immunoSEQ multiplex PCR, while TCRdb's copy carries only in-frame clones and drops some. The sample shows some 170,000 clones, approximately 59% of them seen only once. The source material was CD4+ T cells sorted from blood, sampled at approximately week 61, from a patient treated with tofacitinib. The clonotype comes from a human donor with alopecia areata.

The CDR3 spells CASSSDTYNEQFF. CDR3 bases: TGTGCCAGCAGCTCGGACACGTACAATGAGCAGTTCTTC. The rearrangement uses TRBV4-2 and TRBJ2-1, with D possibly TRBD1 on 5 matching bases. CDR3 size: 13 residues. Trimming took 5 bases from V and 4 from J, leaving 9 bases between them. Per the germline V gene, CDR1 is LGHNA and CDR2 is YNFKEQ.